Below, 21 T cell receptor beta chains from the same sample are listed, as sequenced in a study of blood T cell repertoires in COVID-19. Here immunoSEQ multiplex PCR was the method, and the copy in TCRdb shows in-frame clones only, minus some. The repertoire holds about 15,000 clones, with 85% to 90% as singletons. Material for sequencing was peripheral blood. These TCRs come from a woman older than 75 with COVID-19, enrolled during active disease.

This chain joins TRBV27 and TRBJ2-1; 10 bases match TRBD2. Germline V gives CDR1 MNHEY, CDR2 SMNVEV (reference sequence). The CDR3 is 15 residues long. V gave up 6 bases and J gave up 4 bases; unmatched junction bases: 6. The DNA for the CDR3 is TGTGCCAGCAGAGAGCGGGGGGGCCTTTACAATGAGCAGTTCTTC. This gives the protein CASRERGGLYNEQFF.

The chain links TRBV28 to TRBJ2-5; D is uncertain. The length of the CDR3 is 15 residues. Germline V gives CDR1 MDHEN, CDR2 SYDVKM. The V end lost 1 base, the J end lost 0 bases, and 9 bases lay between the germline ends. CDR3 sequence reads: CASSLLTADQETQYF. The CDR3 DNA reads TGTGCCAGCAGTTTATTGACGGCGGACCAAGAGACCCAGTACTTC.

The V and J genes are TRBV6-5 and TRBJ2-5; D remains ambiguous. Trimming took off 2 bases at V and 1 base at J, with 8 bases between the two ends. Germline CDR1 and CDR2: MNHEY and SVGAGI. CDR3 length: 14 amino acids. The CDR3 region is CASSYIQLQETQYF. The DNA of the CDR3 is TGTGCCAGCAGTTACATACAGCTCCAAGAGACCCAGTACTTC.

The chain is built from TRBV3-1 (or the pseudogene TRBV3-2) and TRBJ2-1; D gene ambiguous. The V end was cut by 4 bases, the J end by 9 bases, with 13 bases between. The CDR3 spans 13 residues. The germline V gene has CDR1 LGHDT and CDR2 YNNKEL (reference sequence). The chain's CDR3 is CASSPDPQAEQFF. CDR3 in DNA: TGTGCCAGCAGCCCTGACCCCCAGGCTGAGCAGTTCTTC.

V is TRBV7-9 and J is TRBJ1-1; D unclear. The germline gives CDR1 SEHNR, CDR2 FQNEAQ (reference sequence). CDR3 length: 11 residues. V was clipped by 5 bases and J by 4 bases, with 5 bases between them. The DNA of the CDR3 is TGTGCCAGCAGCGCGGGCACTGAAGCTTTCTTT. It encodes CASSAGTEAFF. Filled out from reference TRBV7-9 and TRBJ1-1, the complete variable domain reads DTGVSQNPRHKITKRGQNVTFRCDPISEHNRLYWYRQTLGQGPEFLTYFQNEAQLEKSRLLSDRFSAERPKGSFSTLEIQRTEQGDSAMYLCASSAGTEAFFGQGTRLTVV.

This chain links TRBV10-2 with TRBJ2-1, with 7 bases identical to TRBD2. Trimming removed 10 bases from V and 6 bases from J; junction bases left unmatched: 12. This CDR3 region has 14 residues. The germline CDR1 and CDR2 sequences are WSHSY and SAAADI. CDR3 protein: CATSQRLAINEQFF. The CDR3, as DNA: TGCGCCACTTCGCAACGACTAGCCATCAATGAGCAGTTCTTC.

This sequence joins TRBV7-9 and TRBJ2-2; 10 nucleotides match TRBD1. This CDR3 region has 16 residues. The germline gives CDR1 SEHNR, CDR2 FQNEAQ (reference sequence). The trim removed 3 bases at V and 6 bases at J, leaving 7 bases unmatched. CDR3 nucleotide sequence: TGTGCCAGCAGCTTCGTCCGGACAGGGGGGGCCGGGGAGCTGTTTTTT. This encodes CASSFVRTGGAGELFF. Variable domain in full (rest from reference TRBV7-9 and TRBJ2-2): DTGVSQNPRHKITKRGQNVTFRCDPISEHNRLYWYRQTLGQGPEFLTYFQNEAQLEKSRLLSDRFSAERPKGSFSTLEIQRTEQGDSAMYLCASSFVRTGGAGELFFGEGSRLTVL.

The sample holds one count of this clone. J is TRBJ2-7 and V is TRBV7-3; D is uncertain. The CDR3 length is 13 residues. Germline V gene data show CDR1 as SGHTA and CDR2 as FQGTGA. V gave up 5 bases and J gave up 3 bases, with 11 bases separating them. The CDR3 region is CASSPHLNYEQYF. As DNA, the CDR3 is TGTGCCAGCAGCCCACACCTCAACTACGAGCAGTACTTC.

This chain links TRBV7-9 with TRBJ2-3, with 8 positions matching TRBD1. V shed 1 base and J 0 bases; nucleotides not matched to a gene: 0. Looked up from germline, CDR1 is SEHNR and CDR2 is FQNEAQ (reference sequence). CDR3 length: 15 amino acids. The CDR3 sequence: CASSLGTGSTDTQYF. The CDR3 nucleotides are TGTGCCAGCAGCTTAGGGACAGGGAGCACAGATACGCAGTATTTT.

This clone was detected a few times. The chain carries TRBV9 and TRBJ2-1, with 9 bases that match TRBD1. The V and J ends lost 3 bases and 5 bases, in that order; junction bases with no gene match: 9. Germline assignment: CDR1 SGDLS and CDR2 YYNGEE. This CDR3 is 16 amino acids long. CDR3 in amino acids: CASSAPGTGYNNEQFF. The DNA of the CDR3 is TGTGCCAGCAGCGCCCCCGGGACAGGGTACAACAATGAGCAGTTCTTC.

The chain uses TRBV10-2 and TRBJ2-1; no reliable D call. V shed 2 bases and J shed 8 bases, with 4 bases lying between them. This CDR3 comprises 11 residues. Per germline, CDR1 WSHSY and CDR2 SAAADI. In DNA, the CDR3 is TGCGCCAGCAGTGAGCGGGATGAGCAGTTCTTC. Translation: CASSERDEQFF.

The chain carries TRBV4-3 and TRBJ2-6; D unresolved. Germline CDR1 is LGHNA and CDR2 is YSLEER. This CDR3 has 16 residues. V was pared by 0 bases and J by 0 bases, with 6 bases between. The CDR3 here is CASSQELVSGANVLTF. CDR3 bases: TGCGCCAGCAGCCAAGAACTGGTCTCTGGGGCCAACGTCCTGACTTTC.

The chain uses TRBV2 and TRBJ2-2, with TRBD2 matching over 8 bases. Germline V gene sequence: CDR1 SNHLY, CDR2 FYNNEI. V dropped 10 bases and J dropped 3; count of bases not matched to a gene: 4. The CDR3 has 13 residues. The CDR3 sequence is CATREGYTGELFF. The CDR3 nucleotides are TGTGCCACCCGGGAGGGGTACACCGGGGAGCTGTTTTTT.

The CDR3: CASSPGQGLYEQYF. The CDR3 DNA reads as TGTGCCAGCAGCCCGGGACAGGGGCTCTACGAGCAGTACTTC. The chain links TRBV6-5 to TRBJ2-7, with TRBD1 matching over 10 bases. The germline gives CDR1 MNHEY, CDR2 SVGAGI. There are 14 residues in the CDR3. Trimming took 6 bases from V and 3 from J; bases not matched to a gene: 5.

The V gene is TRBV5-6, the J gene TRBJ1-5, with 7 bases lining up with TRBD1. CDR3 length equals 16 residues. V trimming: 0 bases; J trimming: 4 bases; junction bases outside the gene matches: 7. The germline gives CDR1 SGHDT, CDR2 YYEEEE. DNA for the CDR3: TGTGCCAGCAGCTTGGCCCGAGGGGGCGCGAATCAGCCCCAGCATTTT. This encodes CASSLARGGANQPQHF.

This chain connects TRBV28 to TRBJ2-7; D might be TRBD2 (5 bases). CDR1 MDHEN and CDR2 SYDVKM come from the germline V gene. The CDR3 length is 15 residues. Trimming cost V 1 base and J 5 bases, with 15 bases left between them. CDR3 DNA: TGTGCCAGCAGTTTATTAACCGGGATTAGGGACGAGCAGTACTTC. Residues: CASSLLTGIRDEQYF.

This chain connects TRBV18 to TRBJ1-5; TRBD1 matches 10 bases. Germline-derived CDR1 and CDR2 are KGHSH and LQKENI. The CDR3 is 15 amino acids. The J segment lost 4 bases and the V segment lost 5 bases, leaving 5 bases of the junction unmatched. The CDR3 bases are TGTGCCAGCTCAGTAGGACAGGGGGAGAATCAGCCCCAGCATTTT. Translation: CASSVGQGENQPQHF.

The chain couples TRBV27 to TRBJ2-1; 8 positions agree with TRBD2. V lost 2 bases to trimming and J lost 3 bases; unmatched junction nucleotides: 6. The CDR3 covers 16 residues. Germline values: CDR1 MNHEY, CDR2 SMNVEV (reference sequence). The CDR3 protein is CASSLATSGNYNEQFF. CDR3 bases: TGTGCCAGCAGTTTAGCAACTAGCGGAAACTACAATGAGCAGTTCTTC.

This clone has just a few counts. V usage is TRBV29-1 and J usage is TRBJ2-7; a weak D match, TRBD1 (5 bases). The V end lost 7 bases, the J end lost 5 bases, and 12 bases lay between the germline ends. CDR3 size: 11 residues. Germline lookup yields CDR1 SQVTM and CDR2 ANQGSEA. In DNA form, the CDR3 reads TGCAGCGGTCGGACACTCCACGAGCAGTACTTC. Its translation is CSGRTLHEQYF.

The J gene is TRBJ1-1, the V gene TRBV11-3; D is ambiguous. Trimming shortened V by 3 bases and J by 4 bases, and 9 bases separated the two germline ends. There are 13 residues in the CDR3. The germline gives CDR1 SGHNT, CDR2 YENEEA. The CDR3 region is CASSFRGGTEAFF. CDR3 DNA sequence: TGTGCCAGCAGCTTCCGGGGTGGCACTGAAGCTTTCTTT. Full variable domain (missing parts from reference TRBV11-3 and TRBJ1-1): EAGVVQSPRYKIIEKKQPVAFWCNPISGHNTLYWYLQNLGQGPELLIRYENEEAVDDSQLPKDRFSAERLKGVDSTLKIQPAELGDSAVYLCASSFRGGTEAFFGQGTRLTVV.

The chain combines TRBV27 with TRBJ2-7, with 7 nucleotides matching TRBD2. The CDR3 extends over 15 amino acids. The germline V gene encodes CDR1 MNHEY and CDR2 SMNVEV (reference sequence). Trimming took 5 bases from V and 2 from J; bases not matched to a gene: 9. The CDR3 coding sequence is TGTGCCAGCAGTCCCAGGCGGGGGTCTACCTACGAGCAGTACTTC. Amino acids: CASSPRRGSTYEQYF.